This T cell receptor (beta chain) was sequenced for a study of Graves' ophthalmopathy and Graves' hyperthyroidism (dated by TCRdb to 2017 to 2018). Regarding the study in general: Peripheral blood was collected at initial diagnosis, prior to any treatment. The study used TCR beta repertoire signatures to distinguish Graves' ophthalmopathy from Graves' hyperthyroidism and to predict progression to ophthalmopathy. Once sampling was done, hyperthyroidism patients were given methimazole at a starting dose of 30 mg daily, while ophthalmopathy patients were given high-dose intravenous methylprednisolone. In total, around 140 blood samples were TCR-sequenced: 43 ophthalmopathy, roughly 80 hyperthyroidism and some 17 hyperthyroidism-to-ophthalmopathy patients. The independent validation cohort included 20 or so hyperthyroidism patients plus 17 patients who later progressed from hyperthyroidism to ophthalmopathy. In roughly 6 hyperthyroidism patients, the T-cell repertoires found in thyroid tissue were compared with those found in blood. To explore V-J signatures that separate ophthalmopathy from hyperthyroidism, a discovery set of around 97 patients was enrolled, consisting of about 41 with ophthalmopathy and roughly 59 with stable hyperthyroidism. The approximately 97 discovery patients were randomly divided into training and test sets at a 7:3 ratio. The paper's findings and limits, for the study overall: No statistical method was used to predetermine the sample size, and group allocation was not hidden from the investigators. Ophthalmopathy was separated from stable hyperthyroidism by the 13-signature model with 85% to 90% sensitivity and roughly 83% specificity in cross-validation and with 80%/75% in the test set. In validation, the model predicted ophthalmopathy progression with about 71% sensitivity and roughly 72% specificity; around twelve predicted patients were CT-confirmed with GO in a median of approximately 6.5 months. Most of the expanded thyroid clonotypes with a frequency above 0.001 were also detected in blood, and it was suggested that the thyroid immune response may be reflected by blood repertoires.

A word on this clonotype: Its antigen is not yet known. No base qualities exist here, and no much larger clone lies one base off it.

For repertoire sequencing, the TCR beta CDR3 regions were amplified from RNA transcripts. A first-round RT-PCR used HTBI primers with the Qiagen OneStep RT-PCR kit, followed by a second-round multiplex PCR, size selection and purification. The libraries underwent paired-end sequencing with 100 bp reads on an Illumina HiSeq2000. Turning to the authors' computational methods: Reads were processed with SOAPnuke, discarding reads with adapters, uncalled bases, mean Phred below 15, or no exact constant-primer or identifier match. High-quality paired reads were merged with COPE v1.2.5. Clonotypes were defined as unique nucleotide sequences and were aligned to IMGT TRB V, D and J references using MiTCR v1.1. Analysis was restricted to V-J combinations with a frequency above 0.0001, which covered roughly 99% of repertoires. For each V-J combination, a TCR clonal expansion and chaos score was defined as the ratio of F50 clonal expansion to chaos observed in the TCRdist matrix. Welch's t-statistics and random forest were used to reduce features to about a dozen V-J combinations, which were fed into a naive Bayes classifier. Thyroid-blood repertoire similarity was quantified with the Morisita-Horn index. Using fastp at Q25 and MiXCR, TCRdb reprocessed the public reads and kept productive beta chains. Entries that share a CDR3 protein sequence are merged under the most common genes and DNA. Clone size and V and J calls follow TCRdb, not the original study. For this sample there are roughly 610,000 distinct CDR3 sequences; 22% appear just once. The ten largest account for approximately 7.7% of the sample.

A patient counted as having stable hyperthyroidism if there was no progression to ophthalmopathy within 18 months of follow-up. Patients with hyperthyroidism were aged 18 to 65 years, had been newly diagnosed, and had a disease duration of less than 2 months. Patients with other autoimmune diseases, uncontrolled infections, pregnancy or lactation were excluded from the study. Clinical symptoms, serum thyroxine, TRAb, thyroid ultrasound and orbital computed tomography formed the basis of the diagnosis. Using Ficoll-Paque density gradient centrifugation, PBMCs were isolated from about 10 ml of fresh peripheral blood. Total RNA was extracted using Trizol reagent, and RNA quality was checked on an Agilent 2100 Bioanalyzer. The sequenced sample consisted of peripheral blood. The source of this sequence is a woman aged 18-30 years with stable Graves' hyperthyroidism. Some clones in this sample may be carry-over from other donors' samples. Donor details come from another sample of the same person, matched by shared clones.

The DNA sequence follows: TGTGCCATCAGTGGACTAGAGGGGGTAATATACGAGCAGTACTTC. Translated, this gives CAISGLEGVIYEQYF. The V and J genes are TRBV10-3 and TRBJ2-7; the D element might be TRBD1 or TRBD2, as each aligns at 6 bases. From cysteine to phenylalanine, the CDR3 is 15 amino acids long. The sequence is cut down to CDR3 DNA, 45 bases in frame from base 1. Trimming costs V 4 bases and J 4 bases, and their ends lie 17 bases apart. The germline V gene supplies CDR1 ENHRY and CDR2 SYGVKD.